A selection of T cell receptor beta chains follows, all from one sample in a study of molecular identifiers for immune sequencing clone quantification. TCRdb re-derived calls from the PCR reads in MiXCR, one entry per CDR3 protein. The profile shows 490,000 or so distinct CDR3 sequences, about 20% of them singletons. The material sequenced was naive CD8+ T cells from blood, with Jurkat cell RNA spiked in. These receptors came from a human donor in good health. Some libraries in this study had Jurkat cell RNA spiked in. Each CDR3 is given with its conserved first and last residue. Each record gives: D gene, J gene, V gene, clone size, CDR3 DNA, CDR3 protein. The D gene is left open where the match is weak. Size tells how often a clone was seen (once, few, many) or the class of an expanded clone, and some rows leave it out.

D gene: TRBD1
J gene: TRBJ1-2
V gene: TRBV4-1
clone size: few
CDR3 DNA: TGCGCCAGCAGCTATGGACAGGGGGCAGGGTATGGCTACACCTTC
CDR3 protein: CASSYGQGAGYGYTF

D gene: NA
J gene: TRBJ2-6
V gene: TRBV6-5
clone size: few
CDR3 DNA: TGTGCCAGCAGTTACTCGACGGGGGCGTTTGCTGGGGCCAACGTCCTGACTTTC
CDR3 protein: CASSYSTGAFAGANVLTF

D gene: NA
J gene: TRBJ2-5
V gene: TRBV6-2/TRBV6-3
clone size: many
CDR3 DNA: TGTGCCAGCAGTAAGGGGAACCCACAAGAGACCCAGTACTTC
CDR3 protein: CASSKGNPQETQYF

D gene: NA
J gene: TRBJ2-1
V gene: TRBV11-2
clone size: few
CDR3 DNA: TGTGCCAGCAGCTTAGCGTTCTGGGAGGTTGACAATGAGCAGTTCTTC
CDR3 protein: CASSLAFWEVDNEQFF

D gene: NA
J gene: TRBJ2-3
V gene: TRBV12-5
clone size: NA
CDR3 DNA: TGTGCTAGTGGACAGACGGAGGATACGCAGTATTTT
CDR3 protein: CASGQTEDTQYF

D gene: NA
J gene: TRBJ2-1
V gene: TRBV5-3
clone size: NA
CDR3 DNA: TGTGCCAGCAGCTTGGCGCTATCCCCCAATGAGCAGTTCTTC
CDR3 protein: CASSLALSPNEQFF

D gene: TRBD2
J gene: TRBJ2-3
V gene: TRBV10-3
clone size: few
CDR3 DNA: TGTGCCATCAGTGAGTCTGCTAGCGGGAGCACAGATACGCAGTATTTT
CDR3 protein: CAISESASGSTDTQYF

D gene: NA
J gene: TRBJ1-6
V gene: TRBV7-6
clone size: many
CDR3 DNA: TGTGCCAGCAGAGAGATTCGGGACACCTATTCACCCCTCCACTTT
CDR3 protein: CASREIRDTYSPLHF

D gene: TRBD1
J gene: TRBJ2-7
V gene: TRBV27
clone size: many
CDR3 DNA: TGTGCCAGCGGGACAGGGGGCAGCTACGAGCAGTACTTC
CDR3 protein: CASGTGGSYEQYF

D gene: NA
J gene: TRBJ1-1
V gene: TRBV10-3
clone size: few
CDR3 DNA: TGTGCCATCAGTGCAGGACATACTGAAGCTTTCTTT
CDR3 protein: CAISAGHTEAFF

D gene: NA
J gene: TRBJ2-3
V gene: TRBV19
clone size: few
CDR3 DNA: TGTGCCAGTAAAGAAGGGACCGACGACACAGATACGCAGTATTTT
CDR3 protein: CASKEGTDDTDTQYF

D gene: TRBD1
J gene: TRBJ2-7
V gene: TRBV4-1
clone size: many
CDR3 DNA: TGCGCCAGCAGCCCCACGGACAGGGACTCCTACGAGCAGTACTTC
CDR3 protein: CASSPTDRDSYEQYF

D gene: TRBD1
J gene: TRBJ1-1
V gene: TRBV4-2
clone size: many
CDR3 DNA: TGTGCCAGCAGCCAAATAGACAGGGGGAGCGAGAACACTGAAGCTTTCTTT
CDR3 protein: CASSQIDRGSENTEAFF

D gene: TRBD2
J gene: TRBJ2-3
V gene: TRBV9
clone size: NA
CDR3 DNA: TGTGCCAGCAGCGCGGGGACTAGCGGGGGATACGCCACCCTCACAGATACGCAGTATTTT
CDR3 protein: CASSAGTSGGYATLTDTQYF

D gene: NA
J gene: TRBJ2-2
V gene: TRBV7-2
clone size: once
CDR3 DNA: TGTGCCAGCAGCTTGCGACGGGGAGTGCCCGGGGAGCTGTTTTTT
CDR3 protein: CASSLRRGVPGELFF

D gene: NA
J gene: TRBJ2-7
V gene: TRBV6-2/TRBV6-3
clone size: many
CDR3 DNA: TGTGCCAGCAGTTACTCGAGGTTCCAGAGCTCCTACGAGCAGTACTTC
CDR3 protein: CASSYSRFQSSYEQYF

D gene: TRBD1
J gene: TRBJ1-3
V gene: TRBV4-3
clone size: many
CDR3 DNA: TGCGCCAGCAGCCAAGGGACAGGGGCTGGAAACACCATATATTTT
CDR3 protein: CASSQGTGAGNTIYF

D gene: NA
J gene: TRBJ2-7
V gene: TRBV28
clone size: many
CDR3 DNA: TGTGCCAGCGCCCCAATAGGGGGGGTCGAGCAGTACTTC
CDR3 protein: CASAPIGGVEQYF

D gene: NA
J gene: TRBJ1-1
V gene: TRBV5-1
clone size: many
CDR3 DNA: TGCGCCAGCAGCTCAGAGGACAGCCACAACACTGAAGCTTTCTTT
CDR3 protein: CASSSEDSHNTEAFF

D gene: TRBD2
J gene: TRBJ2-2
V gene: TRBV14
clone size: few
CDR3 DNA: TGTGCCAGCAGCCAAGATCGCGGGGGGTGGACCGGGGAGCTGTTTTTT
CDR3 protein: CASSQDRGGWTGELFF

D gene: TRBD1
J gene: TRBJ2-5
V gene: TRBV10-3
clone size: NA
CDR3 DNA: TGTGCCATCAGTGAGTTGATGGACAGGGAAGAGACCCAGTACTTC
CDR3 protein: CAISELMDREETQYF

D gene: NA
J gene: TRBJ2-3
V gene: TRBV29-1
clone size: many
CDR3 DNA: TGCAGCGTTGAAGGGGACCCCGAACAAGTGGATACGCAGTATTTT
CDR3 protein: CSVEGDPEQVDTQYF

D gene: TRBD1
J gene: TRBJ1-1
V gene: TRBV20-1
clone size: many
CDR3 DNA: TGCAGTGCTAGCACAGGGGGTTCGAACACTGAAGCTTTCTTT
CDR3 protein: CSASTGGSNTEAFF

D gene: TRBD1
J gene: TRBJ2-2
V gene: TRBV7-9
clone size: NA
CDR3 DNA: TGTGCCAGCAGTCTCCTTGACGGACAGGGGCTTGGGGAGCTGTTTTTT
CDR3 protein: CASSLLDGQGLGELFF

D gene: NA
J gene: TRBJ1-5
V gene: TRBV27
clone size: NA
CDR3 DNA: TGTGCCAGCAAACAGGAATCGGGCAATCAGCCCCAGCATTTT
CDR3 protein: CASKQESGNQPQHF

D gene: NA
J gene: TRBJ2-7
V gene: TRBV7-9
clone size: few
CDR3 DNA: TGTGCCAGCAGCCCGAGGGGGGTTCCCTACGAGCAGTACTTC
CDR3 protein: CASSPRGVPYEQYF

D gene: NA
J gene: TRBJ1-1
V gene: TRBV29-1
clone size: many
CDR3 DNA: TGCAGCGTTGAAGGGGGAGGAATGAACACTGAAGCTTTCTTT
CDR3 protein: CSVEGGGMNTEAFF

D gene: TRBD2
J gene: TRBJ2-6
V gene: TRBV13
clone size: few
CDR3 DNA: TGTGCAGCCGGGGGGTCTGGGGCCAACGTCCTGACTTTC
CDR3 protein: CAAGGSGANVLTF

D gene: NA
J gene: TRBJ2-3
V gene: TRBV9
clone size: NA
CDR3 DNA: TGTGCCAGCAGCGGGAGGGGGAGTCCCTCCACAGATACGCAGTATTTT
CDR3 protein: CASSGRGSPSTDTQYF

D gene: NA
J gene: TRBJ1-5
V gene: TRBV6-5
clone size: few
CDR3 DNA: TGTGCCAGCAGATCTCACCCAGACAGTCGCGAAGGGCCCCAGCATTTT
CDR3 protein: CASRSHPDSREGPQHF

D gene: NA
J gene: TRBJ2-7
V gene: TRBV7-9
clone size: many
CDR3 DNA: TGTGCCAGCAGCCCTACCACAGGGTCCTACGAGCAGTACTTC
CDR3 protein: CASSPTTGSYEQYF

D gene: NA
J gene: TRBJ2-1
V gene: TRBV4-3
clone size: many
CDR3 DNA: TGCGCCAGCAGCCAAGCGGACAGCTCCTACAATGAGCAGTTCTTC
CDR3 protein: CASSQADSSYNEQFF

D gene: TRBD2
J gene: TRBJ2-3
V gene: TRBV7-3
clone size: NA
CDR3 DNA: TGTGCCAGCAGCTCGTGGACTAGCGGAAGAAGTGCAGATACGCAGTATTTT
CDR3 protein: CASSSWTSGRSADTQYF

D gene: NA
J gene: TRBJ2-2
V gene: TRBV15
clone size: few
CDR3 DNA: TGTGCCACCGGAAGGGCAACGTACACCGGGGAGCTGTTTTTT
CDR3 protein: CATGRATYTGELFF

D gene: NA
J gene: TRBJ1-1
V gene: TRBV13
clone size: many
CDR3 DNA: TGTGCCAGCAGCTTACTCAGTGGCACTGAAGCTTTCTTT
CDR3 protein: CASSLLSGTEAFF

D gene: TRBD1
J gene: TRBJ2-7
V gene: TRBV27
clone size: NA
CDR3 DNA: TGTGCCAGCAGTATATTAGGAGACAGGGTCGAGCAGTACTTC
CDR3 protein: CASSILGDRVEQYF

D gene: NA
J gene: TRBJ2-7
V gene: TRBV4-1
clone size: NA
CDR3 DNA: TGCGCCAGCAGCCAAGAACGGCTAGCGATCTACGAGCAGTACTTC
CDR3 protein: CASSQERLAIYEQYF

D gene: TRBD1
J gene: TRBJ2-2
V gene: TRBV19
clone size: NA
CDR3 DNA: TGTGCCAGTAGAGCCGGGACAGGGGAGACCGGGGAGCTGTTTTTT
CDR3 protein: CASRAGTGETGELFF

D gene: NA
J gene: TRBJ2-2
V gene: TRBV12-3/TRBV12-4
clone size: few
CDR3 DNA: TGTGCCAGCAGTTTTATGGTCCCCGGGGAGCTGTTTTTT
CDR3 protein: CASSFMVPGELFF

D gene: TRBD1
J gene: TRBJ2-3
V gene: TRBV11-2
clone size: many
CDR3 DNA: TGTGCCAGCAGCCCCTGGACAGGGGATAACACAGATACGCAGTATTTT
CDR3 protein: CASSPWTGDNTDTQYF

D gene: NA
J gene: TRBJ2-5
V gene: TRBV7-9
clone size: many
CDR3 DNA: TGTGCCAGCAGCGGGAGATTTGAGACCCAGTACTTC
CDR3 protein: CASSGRFETQYF